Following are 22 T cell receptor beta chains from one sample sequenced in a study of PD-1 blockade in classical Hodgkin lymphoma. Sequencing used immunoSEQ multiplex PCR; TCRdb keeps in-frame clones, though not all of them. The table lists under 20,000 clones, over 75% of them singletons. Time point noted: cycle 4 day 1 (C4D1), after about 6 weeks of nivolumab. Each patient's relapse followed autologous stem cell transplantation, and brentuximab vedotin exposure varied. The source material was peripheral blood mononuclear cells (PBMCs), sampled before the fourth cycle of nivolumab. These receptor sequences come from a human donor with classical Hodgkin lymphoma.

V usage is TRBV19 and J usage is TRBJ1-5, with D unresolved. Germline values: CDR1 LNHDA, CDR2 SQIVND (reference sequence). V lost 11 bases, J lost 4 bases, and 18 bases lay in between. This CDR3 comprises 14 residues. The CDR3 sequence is CASEETRGNQPQHF. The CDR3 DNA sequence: TGTGCCTCCGAAGAGACCCGGGGAAATCAGCCCCAGCATTTT.

CDR3 sequence reads: CASTAQPYNSPLHF. DNA of the CDR3: TGTGCCAGCACCGCCCAACCTTATAATTCACCCCTCCACTTT. The genes are TRBV28 and TRBJ1-6, with D unresolved. In germline, CDR1 is MDHEN, CDR2 SYDVKM. This CDR3 contains 14 residues. V lost 7 bases and J lost 4, with 11 bases in between. Looking up the rest from reference TRBV28 and TRBJ1-6 gives the full variable domain: DVKVTQSSRYLVKRTGEKVFLECVQDMDHENMFWYRQDPGLGLRLIYFSYDVKMKEKGDIPEGYSVSREKKERFSLILESASTNQTSMYLCASTAQPYNSPLHFGNGTRLTVT.

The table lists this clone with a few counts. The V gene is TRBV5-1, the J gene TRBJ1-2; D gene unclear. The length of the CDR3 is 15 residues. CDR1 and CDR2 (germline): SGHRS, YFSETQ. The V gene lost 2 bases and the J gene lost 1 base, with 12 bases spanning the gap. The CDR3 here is CASSFTAEDNYGYTF. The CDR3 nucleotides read TGCGCCAGCAGCTTCACGGCAGAGGATAACTATGGCTACACCTTC.

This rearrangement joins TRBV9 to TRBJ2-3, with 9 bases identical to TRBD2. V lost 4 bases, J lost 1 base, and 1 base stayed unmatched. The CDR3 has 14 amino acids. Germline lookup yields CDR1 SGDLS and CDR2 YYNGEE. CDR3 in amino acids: CASSRTSGTDTQYF. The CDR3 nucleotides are TGTGCCAGCAGCCGGACTAGCGGCACAGATACGCAGTATTTT. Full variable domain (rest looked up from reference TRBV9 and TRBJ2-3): DSGVTQTPKHLITATGQRVTLRCSPRSGDLSVYWYQQSLDQGLQFLIQYYNGEERAKGNILERFSAQQFPDLHSELNLSSLELGDSALYFCASSRTSGTDTQYFGPGTRLTVL.

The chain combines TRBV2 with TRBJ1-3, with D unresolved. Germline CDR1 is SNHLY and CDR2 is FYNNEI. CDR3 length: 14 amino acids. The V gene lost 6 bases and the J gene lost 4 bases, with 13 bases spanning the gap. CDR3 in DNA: TGTGCCAGCAGCCTCAAACCGGGGGGAAACACCATATATTTT. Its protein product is CASSLKPGGNTIYF.

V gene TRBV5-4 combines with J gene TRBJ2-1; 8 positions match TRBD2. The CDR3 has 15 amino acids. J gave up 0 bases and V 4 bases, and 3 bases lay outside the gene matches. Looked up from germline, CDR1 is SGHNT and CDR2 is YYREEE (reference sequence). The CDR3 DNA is TGTGCCAGCAGCGGGGGGACTAGCTCCTACAATGAGCAGTTCTTC. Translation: CASSGGTSSYNEQFF.

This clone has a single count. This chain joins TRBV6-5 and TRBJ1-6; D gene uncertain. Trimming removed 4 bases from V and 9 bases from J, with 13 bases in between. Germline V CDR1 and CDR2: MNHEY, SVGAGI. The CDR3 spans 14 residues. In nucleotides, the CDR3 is TGTGCCAGCAGTTTAAGGACGGAATTTTCACCCCTCCACTTT. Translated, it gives CASSLRTEFSPLHF.

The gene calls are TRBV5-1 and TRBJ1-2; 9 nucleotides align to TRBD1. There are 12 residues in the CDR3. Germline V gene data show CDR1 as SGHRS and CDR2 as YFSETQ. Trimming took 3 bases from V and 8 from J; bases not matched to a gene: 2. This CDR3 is CASSWDRVGYTF. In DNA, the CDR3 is TGCGCCAGCAGCTGGGACAGGGTGGGCTACACCTTC.

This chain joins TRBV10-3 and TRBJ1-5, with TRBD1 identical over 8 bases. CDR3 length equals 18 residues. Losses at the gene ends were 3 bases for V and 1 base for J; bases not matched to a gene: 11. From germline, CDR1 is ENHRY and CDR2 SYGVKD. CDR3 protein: CAISDYHYRTGSNQPQHF. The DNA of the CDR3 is TGTGCCATCAGTGATTACCATTACCGGACAGGGAGCAATCAGCCCCAGCATTTT.

CDR3 sequence reads: CSARTGMAEGYTF. The CDR3 bases are TGCAGCGCTCGGACCGGAATGGCTGAAGGCTACACCTTC. V is TRBV29-1 and J is TRBJ1-2; D gene uncertain. CDR1 is SQVTM and CDR2 is ANQGSEA in the germline V gene. The CDR3 runs to 13 residues. Trimming cost V 7 bases and J 8 bases, with 20 bases left between them.

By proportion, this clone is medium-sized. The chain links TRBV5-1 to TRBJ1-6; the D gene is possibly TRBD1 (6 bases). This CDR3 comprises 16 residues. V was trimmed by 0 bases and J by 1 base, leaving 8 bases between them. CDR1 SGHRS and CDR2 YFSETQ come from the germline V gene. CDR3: CASSLEQGSYNSPLHF. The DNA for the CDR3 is TGCGCCAGCAGCTTGGAGCAGGGGTCCTATAATTCACCCCTCCACTTT. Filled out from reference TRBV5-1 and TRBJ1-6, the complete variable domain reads KAGVTQTPRYLIKTRGQQVTLSCSPISGHRSVSWYQQTPGQGLQFLFEYFSETQRNKGNFPGRFSGRQFSNSRSEMNVSTLELGDSALYLCASSLEQGSYNSPLHFGNGTRLTVT.

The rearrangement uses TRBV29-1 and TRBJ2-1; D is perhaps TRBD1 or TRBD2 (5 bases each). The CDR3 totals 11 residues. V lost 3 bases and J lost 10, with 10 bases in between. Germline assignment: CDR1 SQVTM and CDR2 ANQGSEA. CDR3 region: CSVDRGREQFF. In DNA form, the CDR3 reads TGCAGCGTTGATAGGGGACGGGAGCAGTTCTTC.

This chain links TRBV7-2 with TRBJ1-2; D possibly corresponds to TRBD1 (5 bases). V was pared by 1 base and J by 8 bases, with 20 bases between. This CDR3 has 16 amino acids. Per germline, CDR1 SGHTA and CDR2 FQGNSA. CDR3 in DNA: TGTGCCAGCAGCTTAGATAGTGGGTCCCCGGGGCGCGGCTACACCTTC. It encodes CASSLDSGSPGRGYTF.

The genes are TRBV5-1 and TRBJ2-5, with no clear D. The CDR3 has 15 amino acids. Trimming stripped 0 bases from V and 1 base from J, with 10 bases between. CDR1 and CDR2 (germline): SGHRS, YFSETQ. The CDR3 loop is CASSLVEIGQETQYF. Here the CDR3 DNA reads TGCGCCAGCAGCTTGGTAGAGATCGGCCAAGAGACCCAGTACTTC.

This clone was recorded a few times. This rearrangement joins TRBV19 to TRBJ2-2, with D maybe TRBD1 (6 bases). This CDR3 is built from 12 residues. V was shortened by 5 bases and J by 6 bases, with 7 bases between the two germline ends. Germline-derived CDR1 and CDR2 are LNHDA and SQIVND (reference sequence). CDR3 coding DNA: TGTGCCAGTAGTGAGGGGGCCGGGGAGCTGTTTTTT. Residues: CASSEGAGELFF.

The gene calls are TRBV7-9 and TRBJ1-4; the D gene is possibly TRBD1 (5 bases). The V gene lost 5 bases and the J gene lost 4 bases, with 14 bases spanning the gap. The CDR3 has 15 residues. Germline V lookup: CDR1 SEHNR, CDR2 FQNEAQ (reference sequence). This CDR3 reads CASSPGRDGNEKLFF. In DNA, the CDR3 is TGTGCCAGCAGCCCCGGCCGGGACGGTAATGAAAAACTGTTTTTT.

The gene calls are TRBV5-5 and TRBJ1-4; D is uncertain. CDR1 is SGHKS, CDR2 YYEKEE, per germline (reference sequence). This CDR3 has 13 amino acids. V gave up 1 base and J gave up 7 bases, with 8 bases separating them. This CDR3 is CASSLYAGEKLFF. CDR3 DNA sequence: TGTGCCAGCAGCTTGTACGCCGGTGAAAAACTGTTTTTT.

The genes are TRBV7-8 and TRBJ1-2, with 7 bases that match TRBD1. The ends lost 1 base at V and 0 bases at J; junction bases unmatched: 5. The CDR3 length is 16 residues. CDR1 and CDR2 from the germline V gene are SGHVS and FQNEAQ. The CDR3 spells CASSLGRDSPNYGYTF. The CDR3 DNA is TGTGCCAGCAGCTTAGGCCGGGACAGCCCTAACTATGGCTACACCTTC.

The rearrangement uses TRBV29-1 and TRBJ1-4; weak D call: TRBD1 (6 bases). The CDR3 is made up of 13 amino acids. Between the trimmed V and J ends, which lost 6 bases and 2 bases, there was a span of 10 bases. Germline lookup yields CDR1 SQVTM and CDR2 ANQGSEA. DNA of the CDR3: TGCAGCGTCCTCACAGGGACTAATGAAAAACTGTTTTTT. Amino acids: CSVLTGTNEKLFF.

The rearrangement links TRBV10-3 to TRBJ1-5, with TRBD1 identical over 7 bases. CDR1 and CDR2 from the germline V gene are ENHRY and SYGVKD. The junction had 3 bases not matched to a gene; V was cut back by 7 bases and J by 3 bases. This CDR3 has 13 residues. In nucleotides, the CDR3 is TGTGCCATCAATACAGGGGCCAATCAGCCCCAGCATTTT. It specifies CAINTGANQPQHF.

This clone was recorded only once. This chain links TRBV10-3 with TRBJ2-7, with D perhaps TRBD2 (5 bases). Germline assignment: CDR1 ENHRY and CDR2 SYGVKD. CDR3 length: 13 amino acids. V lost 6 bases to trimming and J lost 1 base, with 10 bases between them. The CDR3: CAIRKAASYEQYF. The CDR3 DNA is TGTGCCATCAGAAAAGCGGCGTCCTACGAGCAGTACTTC.

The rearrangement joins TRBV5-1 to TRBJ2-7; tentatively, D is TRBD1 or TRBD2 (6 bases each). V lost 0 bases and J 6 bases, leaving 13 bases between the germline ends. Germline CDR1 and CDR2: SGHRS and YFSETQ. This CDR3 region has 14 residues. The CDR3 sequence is CASSLARGGVEQYF. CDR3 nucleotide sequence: TGCGCCAGCAGCTTGGCCAGGGGAGGTGTCGAGCAGTACTTC. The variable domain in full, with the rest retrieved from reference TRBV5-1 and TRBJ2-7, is KAGVTQTPRYLIKTRGQQVTLSCSPISGHRSVSWYQQTPGQGLQFLFEYFSETQRNKGNFPGRFSGRQFSNSRSEMNVSTLELGDSALYLCASSLARGGVEQYFGPGTRLTVT.